The 16 T cell receptor beta chains listed next were all sequenced from one sample in a study of T cells in women clearing cervical HPV infection. Generated by immunoSEQ multiplex PCR, the TCRdb table keeps only in-frame clones and is missing some. The listing contains roughly 20,000 clones. Sequenced input: blood buffy coat. The receptors come from a woman between 18 and 69 years old with a cervical HPV16 infection that either progressed to CIN3+ or cleared (not recorded which).

Points on this clone: The read comes to an end 3 residues before the CDR3 does, leaving the germline J gene to fill in the end. The rearrangement uses TRBV4-1 and TRBJ2-6; 12 bases are a match to TRBD1. The germline CDR1 and CDR2 sequences are MGHRA and YSYEKL. Trimming at V came to 1 base and at J to 4 bases, leaving 5 bases not matched to a gene. The CDR3 has 18 residues. CDR3 loop: CASSQVGQGASGANVLTF. The CDR3 DNA, read in part, is TGCGCCAGCAGCCAAGTGGGACAGGGGGCCTCGGGGGCCAACGTC.

A word on this clone: The CDR3 end is not reached by the read, which stops 3 residues before it; the germline J gene fills it in. The rearrangement joins TRBV30 to TRBJ1-1; D may be TRBD1 (6 bases). V was trimmed by 0 bases and J by 2 bases, leaving 19 bases between them. The CDR3 covers 17 residues. CDR1 GTSNPN and CDR2 SVGIG come from the germline V gene (reference sequence). This CDR3 is CAWSVSRQGPFNTEAFF. CDR3 bases read: TGTGCCTGGAGTGTAAGTCGGCAGGGGCCCTTTAACACTGAA. The full variable domain, with the rest looked up from reference TRBV30 and TRBJ1-1, is SQTIHQWPATLVQPVGSPLSLECTVEGTSNPNLYWYRQAAGRGLQLLFYSVGIGQISSEVPQNLSASRPQDRQFILSSKKLLLSDSGFYLCAWSVSRQGPFNTEAFFGQGTRLTVV.

As regards this clone: The sequence runs out 3 residues before the end of the CDR3; the remainder is reconstructed from the germline J gene. V gene TRBV19 combines with J gene TRBJ2-1, with D uncertain. The V gene lost 6 bases and the J gene lost 3 bases, with 15 bases spanning the gap. This CDR3 comprises 15 residues. Looked up from germline, CDR1 is LNHDA and CDR2 is SQIVND (reference sequence). CDR3 loop: CASSPTGRSYNEQFF. The sequenced CDR3 bases are TGTGCCAGTAGCCCAACCGGCAGGAGCTACAATGAG.

As regards this clone: The CDR3 end falls 3 residues outside the read, so it is completed with the germline J gene. The chain uses TRBV7-9 and TRBJ1-1; no definite D call. CDR1 and CDR2 from the germline V gene are SEHNR and FQNEAQ (reference sequence). V was shortened by 0 bases and J by 6 bases, with 14 bases between the two germline ends. The CDR3 has 15 residues. The CDR3 protein is CASSLAPPGQAEAFF. The DNA read from the CDR3 is TGTGCCAGCAGCTTAGCGCCCCCAGGCCAGGCTGAA.

About this clone: The read stops 3 residues short of the end of the CDR3; the missing end is completed from the germline J gene. J is TRBJ1-2 and V is TRBV4-1; TRBD1 aligns across 8 bases. Germline CDR1 reads MGHRA; CDR2 reads YSYEKL. Trimming cost V 5 bases and J 4 bases; bases outside gene matches: 15. The CDR3 runs to 17 residues. The CDR3 region is CASSSPGQAIIAYGYTF. The DNA read from the CDR3 is TGCGCCAGCAGCTCGCCGGGACAGGCTATAATCGCCTATGGC.

Worth noting for this clone: The read stops 3 residues short of the end of the CDR3; the missing end is completed from the germline J gene. The chain recombines TRBV29-1 with TRBJ2-7; tentative D call: TRBD2 (5 bases). This CDR3 contains 12 residues. Germline CDR1 is SQVTM and CDR2 is ANQGSEA. Trimming removed 2 bases at V and 5 bases at J, with 10 bases between. CDR3 DNA, as far as it was read: TGCAGCGTTGAAATAGGACTCCACGAG. Residues: CSVEIGLHE. The CDR3, in full, reads CSVEIGLHEQYF.

The CDR3 is CATTNTGELFF. The CDR3 bases that were read are TGTGCCACCACGAACACCGGGGAG. J is TRBJ2-2 and V is TRBV11-2; no reliable D call. The sequenced fragment ends 3 residues before the CDR3 boundary, so the rest is inferred from the germline J gene. Germline CDR1 reads SGHAT; CDR2 reads FQNNGV. The length of the CDR3 is 11 residues. Deletions cut 10 bases from V and 0 bases from J, with 3 bases between.

Notes on this clone: Coverage ceases 3 residues before the CDR3 finishes, and the germline J gene fills in the end. This chain connects TRBV5-6 to TRBJ1-1; 8 bases align to TRBD1. Germline values: CDR1 SGHDT, CDR2 YYEEEE. This CDR3 is built from 14 residues. J was trimmed by 3 bases and V by 0 bases; bases with no gene match: 1. This chain's CDR3 is CASSLAGGYTEAFF. Incomplete CDR3 DNA: TGTGCCAGCAGCTTGGCAGGGGGCTACACTGAA.

With respect to this clone: The read ends 3 residues shy of where the CDR3 ends; the end is completed using the germline J gene. This sequence joins TRBV5-1 and TRBJ2-3; D possibly corresponds to TRBD2 (5 bases). Germline lookup yields CDR1 SGHRS and CDR2 YFSETQ. CDR3 length: 15 residues. The V end lost 4 bases, the J end lost 3 bases, and 15 bases lay between the germline ends. The sequenced part of the CDR3 DNA is TGCGCCAGCAGCCTGAGACAAGGCGGGACAGATACG. Protein sequence: CASSLRQGGTDT. The entire CDR3 protein is CASSLRQGGTDTQYF.

Note on this clone: The read terminates 3 residues ahead of where the CDR3 ends, so the germline J gene completes it. The chain employs TRBV2 and TRBJ2-7; 9 bases fit TRBD1. Germline CDR1 is SNHLY and CDR2 is FYNNEI. The J segment lost 5 bases and the V segment lost 5 bases, leaving 7 bases of the junction unmatched. CDR3 length: 14 residues. CDR3 sequence reads: CASSSGTGYNEQYF. Incomplete CDR3 DNA: TGTGCCAGCAGTTCCGGGACAGGGTATAACGAG.

In the case of this clone: The observed sequence ends 3 residues before the CDR3 terminus, with the missing tail filled in from the germline J gene. The V call is TRBV30, the J call TRBJ2-7; 7 bases are shared with TRBD1. The junction had 7 bases not matched to a gene; V was cut back by 3 bases and J by 5 bases. CDR3 length: 13 amino acids. In germline, CDR1 is GTSNPN, CDR2 SVGIG (reference sequence). CDR3 amino acids: CAWSTGTAHEQYF. The DNA read from the CDR3 is TGTGCCTGGAGCACCGGGACAGCCCACGAG.

CDR3 bases read: TGCAGCGCCGGAGAGCAGCGGGATTCACCC. This translates into CSAGEQRDSP. The full CDR3 reads CSAGEQRDSPLHF. The V gene is TRBV29-1, the J gene TRBJ1-6; no firm D call. The read terminates 3 residues ahead of where the CDR3 ends, so the germline J gene completes it. V gave up 7 bases and J gave up 8 bases, with 15 bases separating them. CDR3 length: 13 residues. Germline V lookup: CDR1 SQVTM, CDR2 ANQGSEA. Supplemented by reference TRBV29-1 and TRBJ1-6, the full variable domain reads SAVISQKPSRDICQRGTSLTIQCQVDSQVTMMFWYRQQPGQSLTLIATANQGSEATYESGFVIDKFPISRPNLTFSTLTVSNMSPEDSSIYLCSAGEQRDSPLHFGNGTRLTVT.

CDR3 DNA, as far as it was read: TGTGCCAGCAATCGGGACAGGAGCTCCTACGAG. Translating gives CASNRDRSSYE. The CDR3 in full is CASNRDRSSYEQYF. The genes are TRBV2 and TRBJ2-7; the match to TRBD1 covers 8 bases. The read gets to within 3 residues of the CDR3 end, and the germline J gene fills in the rest. The V gene's germline CDR1 is SNHLY and CDR2 FYNNEI. The ends lost 7 bases at V and 0 bases at J; junction bases unmatched: 5. The CDR3 is 14 amino acids.

Worth noting for this clone: The read ends 3 residues before the CDR3 terminus; that terminus is restored from the germline J gene. The chain couples TRBV7-8 to TRBJ1-1; 9 nucleotides match TRBD1. In germline, CDR1 is SGHVS, CDR2 FQNEAQ. The V and J ends lost 4 bases and 4 bases, in that order; junction bases with no gene match: 4. This CDR3 has 14 residues. CDR3 sequence: CASSSRQGGTEAFF. Incomplete CDR3 DNA: TGTGCCAGCAGCTCGAGACAGGGGGGCACTGAA.

About this clone itself: The DNA ends 3 residues before the CDR3 does, and the rest of the CDR3 is filled in from the germline J gene. V gene TRBV5-4 combines with J gene TRBJ1-3; the match to TRBD1 covers 12 bases. V dropped 3 bases and J dropped 3; count of bases not matched to a gene: 1. Germline V lookup: CDR1 SGHNT, CDR2 YYREEE (reference sequence). The CDR3 has 15 amino acids. CDR3 DNA (partial): TGTGCCAGCAGCTGGGACAGGGGGCTTGGAAACACC. Translated: CASSWDRGLGNT. From start to end, the CDR3 is CASSWDRGLGNTIYF.

In regard to this clone: With the read ending 3 residues before the CDR3 end, the germline J gene is used to fill in that end. The chain joins TRBV7-2 to TRBJ2-1, with D possibly being TRBD1 (5 bases). The V end lost 4 bases, the J end lost 8 bases, and 12 bases lay between the germline ends. CDR3 length: 13 residues. Germline CDR1 is SGHTA and CDR2 is FQGNSA. The DNA read from the CDR3 is TGTGCCAGCAGCTCCCAGGGTTGGGATGAG. Translation gives CASSSQGWDE. The complete CDR3 sequence is CASSSQGWDEQFF. Full variable domain (remainder filled in from reference TRBV7-2 and TRBJ2-1): GAGVSQSPSNKVTEKGKDVELRCDPISGHTALYWYRQSLGQGLEFLIYFQGNSAPDKSGLPSDRFSAERTGGSVSTLTIQRTQQEDSAVYLCASSSQGWDEQFFGPGTRLTVL.